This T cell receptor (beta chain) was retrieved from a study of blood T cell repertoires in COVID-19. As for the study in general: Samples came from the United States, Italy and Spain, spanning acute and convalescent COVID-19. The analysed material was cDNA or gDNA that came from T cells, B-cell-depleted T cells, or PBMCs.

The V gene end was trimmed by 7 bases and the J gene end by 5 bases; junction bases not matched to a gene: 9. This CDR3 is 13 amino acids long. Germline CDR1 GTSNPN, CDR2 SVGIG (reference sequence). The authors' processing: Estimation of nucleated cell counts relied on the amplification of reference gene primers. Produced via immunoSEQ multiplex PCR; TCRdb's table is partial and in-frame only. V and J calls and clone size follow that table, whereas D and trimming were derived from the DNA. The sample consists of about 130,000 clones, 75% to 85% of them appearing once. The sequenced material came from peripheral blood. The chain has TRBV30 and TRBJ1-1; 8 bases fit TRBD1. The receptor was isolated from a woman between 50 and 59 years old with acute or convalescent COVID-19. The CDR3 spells CAYDRGGKTEAFF. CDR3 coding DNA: TGTGCCTACGACAGGGGAGGAAAGACTGAAGCTTTCTTT.